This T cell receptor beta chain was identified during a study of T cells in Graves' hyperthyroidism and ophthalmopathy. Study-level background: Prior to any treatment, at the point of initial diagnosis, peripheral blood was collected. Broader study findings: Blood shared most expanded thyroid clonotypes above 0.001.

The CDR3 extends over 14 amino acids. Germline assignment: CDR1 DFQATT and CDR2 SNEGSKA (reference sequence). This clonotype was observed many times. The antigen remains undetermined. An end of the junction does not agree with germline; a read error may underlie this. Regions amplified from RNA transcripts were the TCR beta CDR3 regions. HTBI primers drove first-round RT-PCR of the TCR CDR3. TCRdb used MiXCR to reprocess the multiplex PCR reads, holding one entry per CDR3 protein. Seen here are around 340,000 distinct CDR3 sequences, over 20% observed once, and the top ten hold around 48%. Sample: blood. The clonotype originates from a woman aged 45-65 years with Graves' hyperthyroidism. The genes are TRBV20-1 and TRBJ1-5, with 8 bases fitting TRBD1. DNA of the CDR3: TGCAGTGCTAGGGGTGGGACAGGAGATCAGTCCCAGCATTTT. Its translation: CSARGGTGDQSQHF.